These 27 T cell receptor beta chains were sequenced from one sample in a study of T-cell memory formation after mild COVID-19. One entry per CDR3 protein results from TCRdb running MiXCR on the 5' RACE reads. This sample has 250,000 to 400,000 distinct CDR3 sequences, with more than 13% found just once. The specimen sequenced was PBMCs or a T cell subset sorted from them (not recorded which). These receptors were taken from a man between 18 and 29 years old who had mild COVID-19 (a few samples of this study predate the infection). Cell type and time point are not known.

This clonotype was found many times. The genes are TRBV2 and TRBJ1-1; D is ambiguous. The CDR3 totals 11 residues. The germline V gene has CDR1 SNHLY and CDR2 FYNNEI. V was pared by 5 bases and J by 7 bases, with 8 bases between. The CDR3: CASSRTSEAFF. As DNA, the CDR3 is TGTGCCAGCAGTCGAACGAGTGAAGCTTTCTTT.

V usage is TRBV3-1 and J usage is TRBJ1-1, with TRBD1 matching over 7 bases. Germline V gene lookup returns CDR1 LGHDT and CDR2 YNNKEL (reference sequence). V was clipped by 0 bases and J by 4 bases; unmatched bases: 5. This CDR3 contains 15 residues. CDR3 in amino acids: CASSQEDRRVTEAFF. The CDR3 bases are TGTGCCAGCAGCCAAGAGGACAGGCGAGTCACTGAAGCTTTCTTT. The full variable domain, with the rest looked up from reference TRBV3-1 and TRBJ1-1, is DTAVSQTPKYLVTQMGNDKSIKCEQNLGHDTMYWYKQDSKKFLKIMFSYNNKELIINETVPNRFSPKSPDKAHLNLHINSLELGDSAVYFCASSQEDRRVTEAFFGQGTRLTVV.

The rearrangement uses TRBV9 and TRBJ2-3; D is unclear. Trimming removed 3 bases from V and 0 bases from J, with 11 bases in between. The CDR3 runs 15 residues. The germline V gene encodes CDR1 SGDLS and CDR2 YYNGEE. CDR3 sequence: CASSGSHTSTDTQYF. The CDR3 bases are TGTGCCAGCAGCGGGTCCCACACCAGCACAGATACGCAGTATTTT. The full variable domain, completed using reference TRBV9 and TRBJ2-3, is DSGVTQTPKHLITATGQRVTLRCSPRSGDLSVYWYQQSLDQGLQFLIQYYNGEERAKGNILERFSAQQFPDLHSELNLSSLELGDSALYFCASSGSHTSTDTQYFGPGTRLTVL.

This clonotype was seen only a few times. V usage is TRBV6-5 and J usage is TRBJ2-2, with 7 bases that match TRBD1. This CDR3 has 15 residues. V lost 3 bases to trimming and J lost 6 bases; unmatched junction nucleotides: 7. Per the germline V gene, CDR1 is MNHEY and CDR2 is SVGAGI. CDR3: CASSYYRGRAGELFF. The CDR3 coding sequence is TGTGCCAGCAGTTATTACAGGGGACGGGCCGGGGAGCTGTTTTTT.

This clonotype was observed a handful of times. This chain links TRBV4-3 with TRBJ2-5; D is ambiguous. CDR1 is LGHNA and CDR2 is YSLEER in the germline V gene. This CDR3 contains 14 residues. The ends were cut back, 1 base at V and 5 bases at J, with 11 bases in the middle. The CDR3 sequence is CASSQGLRKETQYF. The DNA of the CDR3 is TGCGCCAGCAGCCAAGGATTGAGGAAGGAGACCCAGTACTTC.

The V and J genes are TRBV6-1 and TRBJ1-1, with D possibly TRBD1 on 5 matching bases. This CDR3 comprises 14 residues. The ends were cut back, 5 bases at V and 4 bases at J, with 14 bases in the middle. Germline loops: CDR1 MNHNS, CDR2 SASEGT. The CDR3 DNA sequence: TGTGCCAGCAGTTCGCCAGGGCTGGGCACTGAAGCTTTCTTT. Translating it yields CASSSPGLGTEAFF.

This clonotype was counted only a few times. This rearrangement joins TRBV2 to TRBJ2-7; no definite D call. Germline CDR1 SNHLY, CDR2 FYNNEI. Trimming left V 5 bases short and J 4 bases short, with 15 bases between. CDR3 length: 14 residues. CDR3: CASSSPRVAYEQYV. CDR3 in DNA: TGTGCCAGCAGTTCACCACGGGTGGCATACGAGCAGTACGTC.

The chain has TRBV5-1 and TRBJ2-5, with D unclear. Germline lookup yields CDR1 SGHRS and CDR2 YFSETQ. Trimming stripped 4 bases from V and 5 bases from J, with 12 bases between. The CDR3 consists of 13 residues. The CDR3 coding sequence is TGCGCCAGCAGCCCCGGATGGGCCGAGACCCAGTACTTC. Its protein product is CASSPGWAETQYF.

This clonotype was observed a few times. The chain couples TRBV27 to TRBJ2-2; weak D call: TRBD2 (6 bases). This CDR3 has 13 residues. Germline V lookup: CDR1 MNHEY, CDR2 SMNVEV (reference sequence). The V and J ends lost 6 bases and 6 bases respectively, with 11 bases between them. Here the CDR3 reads CASRPTGAGELFF. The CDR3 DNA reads TGTGCCAGCAGACCGACGGGGGCCGGGGAGCTGTTTTTT.

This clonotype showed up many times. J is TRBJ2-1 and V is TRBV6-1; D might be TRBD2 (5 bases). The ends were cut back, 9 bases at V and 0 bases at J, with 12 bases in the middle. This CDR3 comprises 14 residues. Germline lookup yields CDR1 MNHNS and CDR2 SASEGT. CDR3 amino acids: CASLSGDSYNEQFF. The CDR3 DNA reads TGTGCCAGTCTGTCCGGGGACTCCTACAATGAGCAGTTCTTC.

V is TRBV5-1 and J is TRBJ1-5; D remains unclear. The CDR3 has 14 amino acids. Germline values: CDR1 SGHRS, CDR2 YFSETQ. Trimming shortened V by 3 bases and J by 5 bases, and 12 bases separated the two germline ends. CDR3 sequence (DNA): TGCGCCAGCAGCTCCCGTGGAGGCGATCAGCCCCAGCATTTT. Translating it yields CASSSRGGDQPQHF.

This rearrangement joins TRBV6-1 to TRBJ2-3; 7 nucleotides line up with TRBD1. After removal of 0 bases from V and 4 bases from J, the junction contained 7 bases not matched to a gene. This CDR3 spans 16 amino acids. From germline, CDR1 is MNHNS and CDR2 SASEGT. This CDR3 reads CASSEANRGWADTQYF. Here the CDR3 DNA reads TGTGCCAGCAGTGAAGCAAACAGGGGTTGGGCAGATACGCAGTATTTT.

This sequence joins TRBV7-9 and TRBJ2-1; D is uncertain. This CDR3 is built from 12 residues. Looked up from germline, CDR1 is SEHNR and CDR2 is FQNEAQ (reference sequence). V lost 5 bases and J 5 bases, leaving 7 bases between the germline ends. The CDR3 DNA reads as TGTGCCAGCAGCCCCCCCGACAATGAGCAGTTCTTC. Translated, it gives CASSPPDNEQFF.

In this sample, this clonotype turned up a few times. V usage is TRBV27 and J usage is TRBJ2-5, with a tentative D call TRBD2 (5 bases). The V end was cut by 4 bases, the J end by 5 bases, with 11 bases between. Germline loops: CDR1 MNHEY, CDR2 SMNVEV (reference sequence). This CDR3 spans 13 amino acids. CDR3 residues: CASSYGLWETQYF. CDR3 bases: TGTGCCAGCAGTTACGGACTGTGGGAGACCCAGTACTTC.

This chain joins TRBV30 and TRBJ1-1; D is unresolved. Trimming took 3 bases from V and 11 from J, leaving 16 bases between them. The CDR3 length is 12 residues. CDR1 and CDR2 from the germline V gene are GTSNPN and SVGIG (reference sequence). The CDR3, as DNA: TGTGCCTGGAGCAACTCCCGACAAAGGGCTTTCTTT. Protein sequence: CAWSNSRQRAFF. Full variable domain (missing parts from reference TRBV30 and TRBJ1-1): SQTIHQWPATLVQPVGSPLSLECTVEGTSNPNLYWYRQAAGRGLQLLFYSVGIGQISSEVPQNLSASRPQDRQFILSSKKLLLSDSGFYLCAWSNSRQRAFFGQGTRLTVV.

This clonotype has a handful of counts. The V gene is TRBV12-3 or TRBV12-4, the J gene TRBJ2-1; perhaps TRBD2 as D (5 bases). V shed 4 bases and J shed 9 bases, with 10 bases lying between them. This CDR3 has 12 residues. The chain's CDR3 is CASSSGRGEQFF. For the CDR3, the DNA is TGTGCCAGCAGTTCAGGCCGGGGTGAGCAGTTCTTC.

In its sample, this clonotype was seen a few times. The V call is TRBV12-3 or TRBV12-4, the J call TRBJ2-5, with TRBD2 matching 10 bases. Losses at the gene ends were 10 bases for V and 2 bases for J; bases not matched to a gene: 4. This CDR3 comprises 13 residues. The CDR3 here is CAIKAGGQETQYF. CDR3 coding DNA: TGTGCCATCAAAGCGGGGGGGCAAGAGACCCAGTACTTC.

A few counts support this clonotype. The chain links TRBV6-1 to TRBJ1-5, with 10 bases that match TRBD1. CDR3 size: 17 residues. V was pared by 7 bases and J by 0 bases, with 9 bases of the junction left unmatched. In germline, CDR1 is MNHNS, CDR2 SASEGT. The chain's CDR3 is CASTLDRGVYSNQPQHF. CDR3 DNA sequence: TGTGCCAGCACTTTGGACAGGGGGGTTTATAGCAATCAGCCCCAGCATTTT.

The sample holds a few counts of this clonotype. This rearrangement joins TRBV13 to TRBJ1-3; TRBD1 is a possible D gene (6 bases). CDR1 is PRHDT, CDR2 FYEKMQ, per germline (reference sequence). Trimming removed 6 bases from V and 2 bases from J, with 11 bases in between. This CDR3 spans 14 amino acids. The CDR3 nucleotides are TGTGCCAGCAGGTTACAGGGAACTGGAAACACCATATATTTT. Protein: CASRLQGTGNTIYF. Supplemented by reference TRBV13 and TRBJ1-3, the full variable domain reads AAGVIQSPRHLIKEKRETATLKCYPIPRHDTVYWYQQGPGQDPQFLISFYEKMQSDKGSIPDRFSAQQFSDYHSELNMSSLELGDSALYFCASRLQGTGNTIYFGEGSWLTVV.

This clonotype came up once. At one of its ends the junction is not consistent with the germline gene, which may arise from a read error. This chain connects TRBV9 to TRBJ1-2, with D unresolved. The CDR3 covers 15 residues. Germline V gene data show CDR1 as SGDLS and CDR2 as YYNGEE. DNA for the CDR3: TGTGACAGCAGCGCCCCGGGCCCCACTAACTATGGCTACACCTTC. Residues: CDSSAPGPTNYGYTF.

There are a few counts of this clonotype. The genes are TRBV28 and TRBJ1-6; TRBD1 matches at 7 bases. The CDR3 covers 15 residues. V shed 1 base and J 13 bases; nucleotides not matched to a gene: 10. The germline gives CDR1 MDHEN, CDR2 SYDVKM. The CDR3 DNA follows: TGTGCCAGCAGTTTATTCGGACAGGCCCTTCCTCCCCTCCACTTT. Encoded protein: CASSLFGQALPPLHF.

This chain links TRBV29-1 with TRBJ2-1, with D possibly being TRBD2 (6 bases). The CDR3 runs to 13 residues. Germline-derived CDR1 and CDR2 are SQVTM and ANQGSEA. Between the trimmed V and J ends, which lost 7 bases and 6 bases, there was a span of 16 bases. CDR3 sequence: CSAAGDFGNEQFF. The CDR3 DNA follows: TGCAGCGCCGCCGGGGACTTCGGCAATGAGCAGTTCTTC.

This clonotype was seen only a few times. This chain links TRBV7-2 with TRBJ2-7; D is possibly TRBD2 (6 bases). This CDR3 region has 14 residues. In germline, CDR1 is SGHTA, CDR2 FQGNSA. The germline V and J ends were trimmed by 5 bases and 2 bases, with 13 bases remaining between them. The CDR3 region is CASSPRPGAYEQYF. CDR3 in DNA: TGTGCCAGCAGCCCCCGCCCGGGGGCCTACGAGCAGTACTTC.

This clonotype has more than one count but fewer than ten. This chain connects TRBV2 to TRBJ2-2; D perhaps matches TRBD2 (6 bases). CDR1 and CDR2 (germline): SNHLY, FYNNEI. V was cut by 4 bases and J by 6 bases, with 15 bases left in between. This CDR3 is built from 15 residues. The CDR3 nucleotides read TGTGCCAGCAGTGGATTTGGAGGGGCGTCCGGGGAGCTGTTTTTT. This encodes CASSGFGGASGELFF.

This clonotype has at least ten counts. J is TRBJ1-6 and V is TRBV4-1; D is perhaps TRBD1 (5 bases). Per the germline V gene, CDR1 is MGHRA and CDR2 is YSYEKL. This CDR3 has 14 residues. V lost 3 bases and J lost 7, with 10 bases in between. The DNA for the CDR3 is TGCGCCAGCAGCCAGCAAGGGGTAAATTCACCCCTCCACTTT. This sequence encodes CASSQQGVNSPLHF.

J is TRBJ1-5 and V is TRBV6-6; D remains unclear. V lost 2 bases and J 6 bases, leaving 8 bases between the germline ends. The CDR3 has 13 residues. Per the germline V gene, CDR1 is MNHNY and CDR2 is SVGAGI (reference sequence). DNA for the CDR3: TGTGCCAGCAGTTACGGGGTCAGTCAGCCCCAGCATTTT. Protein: CASSYGVSQPQHF.

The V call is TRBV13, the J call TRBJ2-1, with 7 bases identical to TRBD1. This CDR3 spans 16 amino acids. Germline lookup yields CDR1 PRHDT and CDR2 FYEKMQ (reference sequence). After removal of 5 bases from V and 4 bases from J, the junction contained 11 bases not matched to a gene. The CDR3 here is CASSGNRDRVYNEQFF. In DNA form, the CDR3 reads TGTGCCAGCAGCGGAAACCGGGACAGAGTTTACAATGAGCAGTTCTTC.